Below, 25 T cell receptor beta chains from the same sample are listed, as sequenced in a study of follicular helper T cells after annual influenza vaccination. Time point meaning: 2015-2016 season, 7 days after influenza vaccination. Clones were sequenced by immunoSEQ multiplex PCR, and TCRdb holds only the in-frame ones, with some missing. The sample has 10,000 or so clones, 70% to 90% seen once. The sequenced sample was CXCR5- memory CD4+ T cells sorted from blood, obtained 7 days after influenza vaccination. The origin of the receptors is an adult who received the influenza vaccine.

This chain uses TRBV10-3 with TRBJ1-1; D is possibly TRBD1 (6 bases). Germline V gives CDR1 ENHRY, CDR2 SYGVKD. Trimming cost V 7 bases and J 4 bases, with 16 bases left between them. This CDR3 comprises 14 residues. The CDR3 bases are TGTGCCATCACAAGCCAGGGGTTGGGCACTGAAGCTTTCTTT. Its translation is CAITSQGLGTEAFF.

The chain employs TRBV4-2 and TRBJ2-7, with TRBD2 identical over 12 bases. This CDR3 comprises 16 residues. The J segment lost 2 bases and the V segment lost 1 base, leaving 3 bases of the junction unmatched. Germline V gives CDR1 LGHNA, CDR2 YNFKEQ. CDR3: CASSQGTSGATYEQYF. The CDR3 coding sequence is TGTGCCAGCAGCCAAGGGACTAGCGGGGCCACCTACGAGCAGTACTTC.

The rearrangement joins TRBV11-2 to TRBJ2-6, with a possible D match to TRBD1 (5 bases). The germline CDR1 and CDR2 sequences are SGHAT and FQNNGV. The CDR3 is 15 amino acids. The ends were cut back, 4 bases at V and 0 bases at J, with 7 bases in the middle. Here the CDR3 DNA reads TGTGCCAGCAGCTCACAGGTCTCTGGGGCCAACGTCCTGACTTTC. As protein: CASSSQVSGANVLTF.

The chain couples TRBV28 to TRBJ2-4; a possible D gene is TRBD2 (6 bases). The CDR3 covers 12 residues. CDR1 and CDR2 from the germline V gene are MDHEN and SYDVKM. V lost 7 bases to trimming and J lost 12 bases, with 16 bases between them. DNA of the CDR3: TGTGCCAGCACCGCCCCCTCCGGGGGTCAGTACTTC. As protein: CASTAPSGGQYF.

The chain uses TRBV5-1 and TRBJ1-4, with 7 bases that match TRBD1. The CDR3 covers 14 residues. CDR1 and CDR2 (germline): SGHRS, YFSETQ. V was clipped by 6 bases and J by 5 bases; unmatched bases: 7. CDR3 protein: CASNPTGRNEKLFF. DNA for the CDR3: TGCGCCAGCAACCCGACAGGGCGGAATGAAAAACTGTTTTTT.

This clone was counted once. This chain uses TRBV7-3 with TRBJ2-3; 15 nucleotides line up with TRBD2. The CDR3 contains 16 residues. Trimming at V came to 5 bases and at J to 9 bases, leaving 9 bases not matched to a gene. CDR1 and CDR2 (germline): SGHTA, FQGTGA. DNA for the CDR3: TGTGCCAGCAGCCTTCGGACTAGCGGGGGGGCGGAGACGCAGTATTTT. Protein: CASSLRTSGGAETQYF. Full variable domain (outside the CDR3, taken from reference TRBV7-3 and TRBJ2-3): GAGVSQTPSNKVTEKGKYVELRCDPISGHTALYWYRQSLGQGPEFLIYFQGTGAADDSGLPNDRFFAVRPEGSVSTLKIQRTERGDSAVYLCASSLRTSGGAETQYFGPGTRLTVL.

The CDR3 sequence is CSAGQGLTDTQYF. The DNA for the CDR3 is TGCAGCGCCGGACAGGGACTCACAGATACGCAGTATTTT. The J gene is TRBJ2-3, the V gene TRBV29-1; 8 nucleotides agree with TRBD1. The germline gives CDR1 SQVTM, CDR2 ANQGSEA. With V trimmed by 7 bases and J by 2 bases, 5 bases remained unmatched. The CDR3 length is 13 residues.

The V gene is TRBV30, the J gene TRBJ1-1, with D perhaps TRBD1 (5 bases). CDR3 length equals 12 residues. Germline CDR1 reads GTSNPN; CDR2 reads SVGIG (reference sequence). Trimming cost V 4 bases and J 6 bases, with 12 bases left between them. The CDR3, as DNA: TGTGCCTGGAAGTTTGGGACTCCTGAAGCTTTCTTT. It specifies CAWKFGTPEAFF.

CDR3 DNA sequence: TGTGCCTGGTCGGGACAGGGGCTAAACACCGGGGAGCTGTTTTTT. It encodes CAWSGQGLNTGELFF. The chain employs TRBV30 and TRBJ2-2; 10 bases match TRBD1. The CDR3 length is 15 residues. Germline CDR1 GTSNPN, CDR2 SVGIG (reference sequence). V dropped 5 bases and J dropped 2; count of bases not matched to a gene: 5.

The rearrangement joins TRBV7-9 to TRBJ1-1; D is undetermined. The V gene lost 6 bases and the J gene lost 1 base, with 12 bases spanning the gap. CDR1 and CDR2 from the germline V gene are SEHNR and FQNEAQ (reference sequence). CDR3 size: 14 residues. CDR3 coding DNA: TGTGCCAGCAGGCCAGGTTCGGGGAACACTGAAGCTTTCTTT. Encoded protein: CASRPGSGNTEAFF.

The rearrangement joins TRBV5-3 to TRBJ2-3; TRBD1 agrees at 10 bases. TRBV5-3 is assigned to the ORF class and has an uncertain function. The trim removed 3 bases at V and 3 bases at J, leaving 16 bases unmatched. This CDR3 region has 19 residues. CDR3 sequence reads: CARSCSRDRGRRATDTQYF. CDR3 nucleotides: TGTGCCAGAAGCTGCTCCCGGGACAGGGGTAGAAGGGCGACAGATACGCAGTATTTT.

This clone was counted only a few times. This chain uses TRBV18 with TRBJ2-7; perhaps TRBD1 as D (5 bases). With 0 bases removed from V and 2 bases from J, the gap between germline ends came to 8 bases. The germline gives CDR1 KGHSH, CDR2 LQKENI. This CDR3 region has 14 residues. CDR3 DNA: TGTGCCAGCTCACCACCGGGGCTCCCCTACGAGCAGTACTTC. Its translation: CASSPPGLPYEQYF.

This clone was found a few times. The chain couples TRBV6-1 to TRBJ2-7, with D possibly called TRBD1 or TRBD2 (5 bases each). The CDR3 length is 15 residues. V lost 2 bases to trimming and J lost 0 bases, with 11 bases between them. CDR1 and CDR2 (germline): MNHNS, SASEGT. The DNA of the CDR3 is TGTGCCAGCAGTGAACAACCAGGGACCTCCTACGAGCAGTACTTC. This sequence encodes CASSEQPGTSYEQYF.

The CDR3 DNA reads TGTGCCAGCAGCTCCGGGGGGATAAACGACAGGGGTGAAGCTTTCTTT. Amino acids: CASSSGGINDRGEAFF. The chain combines TRBV5-4 with TRBJ1-1; the match to TRBD1 covers 8 bases. Trimming took 3 bases from V and 7 from J; bases not matched to a gene: 14. CDR1 and CDR2 from the germline V gene are SGHNT and YYREEE (reference sequence). The CDR3 covers 16 residues.

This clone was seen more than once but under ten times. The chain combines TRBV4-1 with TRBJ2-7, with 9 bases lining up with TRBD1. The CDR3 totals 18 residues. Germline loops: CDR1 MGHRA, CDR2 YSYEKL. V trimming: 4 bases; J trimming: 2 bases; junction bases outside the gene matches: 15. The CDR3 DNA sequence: TGCGCCAGCAGCCGCTTCCCCGAAGACAGGGGGTTTCCCTACGAGCAGTACTTC. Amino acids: CASSRFPEDRGFPYEQYF.

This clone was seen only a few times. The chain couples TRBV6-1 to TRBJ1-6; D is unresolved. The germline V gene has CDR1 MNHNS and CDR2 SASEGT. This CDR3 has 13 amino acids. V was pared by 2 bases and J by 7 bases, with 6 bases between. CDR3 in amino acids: CASSEHGNSPLHF. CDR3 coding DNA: TGTGCCAGCAGTGAACATGGCAATTCACCCCTCCACTTT.

CDR3 DNA: TGCGCCAGCAGCCGACAGGGGGCTCAAGGCGGGGAGCTGTTTTTT. It yields the protein CASSRQGAQGGELFF. This chain connects TRBV4-3 to TRBJ2-2, with TRBD1 matching 10 bases. The germline V gene encodes CDR1 LGHNA and CDR2 YSLEER. The CDR3 totals 15 residues. J was trimmed by 7 bases and V by 4 bases; bases with no gene match: 6.

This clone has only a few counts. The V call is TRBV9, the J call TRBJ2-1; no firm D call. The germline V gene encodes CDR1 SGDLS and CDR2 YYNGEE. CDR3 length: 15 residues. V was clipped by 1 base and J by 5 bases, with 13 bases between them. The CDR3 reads CASSVRASFDNEQFF. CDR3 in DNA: TGTGCCAGCAGCGTACGGGCTAGTTTTGACAATGAGCAGTTCTTC.

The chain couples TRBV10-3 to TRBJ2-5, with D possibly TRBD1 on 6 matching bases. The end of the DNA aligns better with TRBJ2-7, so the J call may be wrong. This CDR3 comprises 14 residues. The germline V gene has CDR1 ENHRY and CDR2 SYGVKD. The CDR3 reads CAISDLRGSYEQYF. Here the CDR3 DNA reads TGTGCCATCAGTGATCTCAGGGGCTCCTACGAGCAGTACTTC.

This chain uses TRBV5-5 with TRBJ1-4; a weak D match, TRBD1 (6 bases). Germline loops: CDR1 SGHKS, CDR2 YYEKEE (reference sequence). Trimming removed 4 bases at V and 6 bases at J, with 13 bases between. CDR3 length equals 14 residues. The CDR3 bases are TGTGCCAGCAGCCGCCAAGGGGGGGATGAAAAACTGTTTTTT. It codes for CASSRQGGDEKLFF.

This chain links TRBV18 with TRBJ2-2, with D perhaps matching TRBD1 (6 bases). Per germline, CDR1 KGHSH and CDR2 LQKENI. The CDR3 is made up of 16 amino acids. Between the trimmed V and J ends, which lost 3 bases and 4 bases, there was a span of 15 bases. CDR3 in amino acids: CASSPPGEGFTGELFF. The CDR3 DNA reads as TGTGCCAGCTCACCTCCAGGGGAAGGGTTCACCGGGGAGCTGTTTTTT. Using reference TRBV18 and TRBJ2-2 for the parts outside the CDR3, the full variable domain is NAGVMQNPRHLVRRRGQEARLRCSPMKGHSHVYWYRQLPEEGLKFMVYLQKENIIDESGMPKERFSAEFPKEGPSILRIQQVVRGDSAAYFCASSPPGEGFTGELFFGEGSRLTVL.

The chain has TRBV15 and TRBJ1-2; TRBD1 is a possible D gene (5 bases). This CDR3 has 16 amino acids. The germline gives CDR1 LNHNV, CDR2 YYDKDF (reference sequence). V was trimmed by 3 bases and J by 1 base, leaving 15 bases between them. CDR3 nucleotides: TGTGCCACCAGCAGTCGCCGGGGGGATTTTAACTATGGCTACACCTTC. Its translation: CATSSRRGDFNYGYTF.

The CDR3, as DNA: TGTGCCAGCAGTGTTAACGAGGGGGCTGGAGACCACGAGCAGTACTTC. Its protein is CASSVNEGAGDHEQYF. The chain links TRBV2 to TRBJ2-7, with TRBD1 identical over 7 bases. The V segment lost 4 bases and the J segment 5 bases; nucleotides outside the gene matches: 14. From germline, CDR1 is SNHLY and CDR2 FYNNEI. The CDR3 length is 16 residues.

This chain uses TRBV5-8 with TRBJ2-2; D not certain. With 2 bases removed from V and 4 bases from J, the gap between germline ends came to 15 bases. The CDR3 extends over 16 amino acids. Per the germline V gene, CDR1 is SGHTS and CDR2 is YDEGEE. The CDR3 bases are TGTGCCAGCAGCTTTAGGGTCTCAAAGGTCACCGGGGAGCTGTTTTTT. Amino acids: CASSFRVSKVTGELFF.

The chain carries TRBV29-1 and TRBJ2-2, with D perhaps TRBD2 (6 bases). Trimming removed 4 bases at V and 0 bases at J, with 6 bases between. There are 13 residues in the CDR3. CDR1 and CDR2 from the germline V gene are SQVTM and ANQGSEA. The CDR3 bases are TGCAGCGTTGGGGGGGCGAACACCGGGGAGCTGTTTTTT. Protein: CSVGGANTGELFF.